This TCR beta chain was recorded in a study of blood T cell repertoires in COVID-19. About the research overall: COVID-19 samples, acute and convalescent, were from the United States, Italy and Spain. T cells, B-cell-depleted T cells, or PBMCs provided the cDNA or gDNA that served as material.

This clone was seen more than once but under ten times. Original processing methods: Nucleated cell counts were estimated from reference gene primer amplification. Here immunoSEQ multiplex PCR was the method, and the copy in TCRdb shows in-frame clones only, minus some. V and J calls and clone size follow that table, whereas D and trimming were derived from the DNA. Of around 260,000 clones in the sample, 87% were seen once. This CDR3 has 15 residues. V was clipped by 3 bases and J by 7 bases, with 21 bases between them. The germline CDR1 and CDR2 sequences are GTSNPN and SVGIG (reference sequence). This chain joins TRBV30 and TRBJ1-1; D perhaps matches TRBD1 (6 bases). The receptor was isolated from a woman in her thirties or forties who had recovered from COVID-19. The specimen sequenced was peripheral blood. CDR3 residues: CAWSGVGRGPLEAFF. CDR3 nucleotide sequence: TGTGCCTGGAGCGGAGTTGGCAGGGGACCACTTGAAGCTTTCTTT.